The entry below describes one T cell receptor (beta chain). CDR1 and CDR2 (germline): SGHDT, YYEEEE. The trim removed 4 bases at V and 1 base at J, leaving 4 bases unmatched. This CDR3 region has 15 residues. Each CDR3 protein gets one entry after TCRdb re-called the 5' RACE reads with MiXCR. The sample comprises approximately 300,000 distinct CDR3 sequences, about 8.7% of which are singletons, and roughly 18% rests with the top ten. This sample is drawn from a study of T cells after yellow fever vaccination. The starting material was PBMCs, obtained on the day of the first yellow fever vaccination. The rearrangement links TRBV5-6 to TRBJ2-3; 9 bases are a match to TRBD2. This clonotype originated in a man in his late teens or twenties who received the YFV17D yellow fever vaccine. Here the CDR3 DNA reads TGTGCCAGCAGCGGGCGGGAGGGGGGCACAGATACGCAGTATTTT. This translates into CASSGREGGTDTQYF. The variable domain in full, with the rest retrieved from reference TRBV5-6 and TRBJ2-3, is DAGVTQSPTHLIKTRGQQVTLRCSPKSGHDTVSWYQQALGQGPQFIFQYYEEEERQRGNFPDRFSGHQFPNYSSELNVNALLLGDSALYLCASSGREGGTDTQYFGPGTRLTVL.